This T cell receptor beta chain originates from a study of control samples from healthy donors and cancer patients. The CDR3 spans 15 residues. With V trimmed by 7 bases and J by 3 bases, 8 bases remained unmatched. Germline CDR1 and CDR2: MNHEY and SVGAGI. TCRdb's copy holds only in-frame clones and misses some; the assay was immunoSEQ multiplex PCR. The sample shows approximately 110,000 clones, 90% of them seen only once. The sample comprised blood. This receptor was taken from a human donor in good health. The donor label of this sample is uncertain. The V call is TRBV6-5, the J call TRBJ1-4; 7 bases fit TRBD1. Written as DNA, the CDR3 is TGTGCCAGCATCCTGAGGGGGCAGGCTAATGAAAAACTGTTTTTT. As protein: CASILRGQANEKLFF.